This TCR beta chain was captured by sequencing in a study of T-cell reconstitution after alpha-beta-depleted transplantation in children (dated by TCRdb to the mid-2010s). Regarding the study in general: T-cell immune reconstitution after TCRalphabeta/CD19-depleted allogeneic hematopoietic cell transplantation in children was quantitatively tracked in the study by means of TCR repertoire profiling.

CDR1 SEHNR and CDR2 FQNEAQ are derived from the germline V gene (reference sequence). Relative to germline, V is missing 5 bases and J is missing 0 bases, with 5 bases of the junction outside any gene match. The CDR3 holds 17 amino acids from the cysteine to the phenylalanine. This entry keeps only the CDR3 DNA: 51 bases, framed from base 1. Regarding this clonotype: Its binding antigen is unknown. One base away there is no much larger clone; base qualities are not given.

The library was prepared using PCR. The instrument was an Illumina HiSeq 2500. TCR libraries were prepared with molecular barcoding, using unique molecular identifiers to normalize TCRbeta repertoire quantification. TCRdb ran its own pipeline on the public reads, namely fastp trimming at Q25 and MiXCR clone calling, and kept in-frame beta chains. Rows matching on CDR3 protein sequence are summarized as one entry with the most common DNA and genes. The sample includes around 370,000 distinct CDR3 sequences, with around a tenth observed a single time. Together, the top ten hold 2% to 3% of the sample. The sequence was collected from a human donor who donated a stem cell graft to a child with acute lymphoblastic leukemia. The rearrangement joined TRBV7-9 to TRBJ2-1, with 12 middle bases fitting TRBD2. Source: PBMCs from the stem cell graft donor, taken from the stem cell graft. The nucleotide sequence is given as TGTGCCAGCAGCCCCGGACTAGCGGGACTCTCCTACAATGAGCAGTTCTTC. Its amino acids are CASSPGLAGLSYNEQFF.